Below are 20 T cell receptor beta chains sequenced from a single sample in a study of T cell responses to AZD1222 COVID-19 vaccine. Clones were read by immunoSEQ multiplex PCR, and TCRdb kept only the in-frame ones, dropping some. The sample records approximately 110,000 clones, 70% to 90% being singletons. Sequencing was performed on peripheral blood, taken 28 days after the second AZD1222 dose. These receptors originate from an adult who received the AZD1222 COVID-19 vaccine.

The rearrangement uses TRBV28 and TRBJ2-2, with 10 bases matching TRBD1. Germline CDR1 reads MDHEN; CDR2 reads SYDVKM. With 11 bases clipped from V and 3 bases from J, the junction kept 3 bases outside the gene matches. The CDR3 contains 13 residues. CDR3 loop: CAAGTGDTGELFF. For the CDR3, the DNA is TGTGCCGCCGGGACAGGGGACACCGGGGAGCTGTTTTTT.

The rearrangement uses TRBV27 and TRBJ1-5; D gene uncertain. Trimming removed 3 bases from V and 2 bases from J, with 8 bases in between. Germline V CDR1 and CDR2: MNHEY, SMNVEV (reference sequence). This CDR3 contains 14 residues. CDR3: CASSLGRGNQPQHF. CDR3 nucleotide sequence: TGTGCCAGCAGTTTGGGAAGGGGCAATCAGCCCCAGCATTTT.

This rearrangement joins TRBV7-2 to TRBJ2-2; D could derive from TRBD1 or TRBD2 (5 bases each). Deletions cut 1 base from V and 5 bases from J, with 17 bases between. CDR3 length equals 17 residues. Germline assignment: CDR1 SGHTA and CDR2 FQGNSA. CDR3 loop: CASSLVPAGARTGELFF. CDR3 nucleotide sequence: TGTGCCAGCAGCTTAGTACCCGCCGGGGCGCGAACCGGGGAGCTGTTTTTT.

The V call is TRBV28, the J call TRBJ1-5; 9 bases line up with TRBD1. Germline V gene sequence: CDR1 MDHEN, CDR2 SYDVKM. CDR3 length: 16 residues. V shed 6 bases and J 2 bases; nucleotides not matched to a gene: 8. The CDR3 DNA sequence: TGTGCCAGCAGCACTGGACAGGGGATAGGCAATCAGCCCCAGCATTTT. It translates to CASSTGQGIGNQPQHF.

This clone is labeled medium-sized. The chain joins TRBV4-1 to TRBJ2-7; 8 bases map to TRBD2. J was trimmed by 5 bases and V by 5 bases; bases with no gene match: 17. The CDR3 totals 17 residues. CDR1 and CDR2 from the germline V gene are MGHRA and YSYEKL. CDR3 region: CASSYMSGGTLGDEQYF. The CDR3 nucleotides read TGCGCCAGCAGCTACATGAGCGGGGGAACTCTAGGCGACGAGCAGTACTTC.

This clone showed up just a few times. The J gene is TRBJ1-2, the V gene TRBV11-2; D ambiguous. Trimming shortened V by 1 base and J by 6 bases, and 12 bases separated the two germline ends. This CDR3 comprises 14 residues. Germline V gives CDR1 SGHAT, CDR2 FQNNGV. The CDR3 loop reads CASSLAPGRDGYTF. The CDR3 DNA follows: TGTGCCAGCAGCTTAGCCCCAGGACGTGATGGCTACACCTTC.

This chain uses TRBV11-2 with TRBJ2-4, with D tentatively TRBD1 (5 bases). V was pared by 1 base and J by 6 bases, with 13 bases between. From germline, CDR1 is SGHAT and CDR2 FQNNGV. CDR3 length: 15 amino acids. CDR3 amino acids: CASSLVGQGRNIQYF. The DNA of the CDR3 is TGTGCCAGCAGCTTAGTTGGGCAGGGTAGAAACATTCAGTACTTC.

This chain joins TRBV7-9 and TRBJ2-3; 9 nucleotides match TRBD2. This CDR3 comprises 16 residues. Germline lookup yields CDR1 SEHNR and CDR2 FQNEAQ (reference sequence). The V and J ends lost 6 bases and 5 bases, in that order; junction bases with no gene match: 12. The CDR3 coding sequence is TGTGCCAGCAGACATAAGGCGGCTAGCGGGATAGATACGCAGTATTTT. Protein product: CASRHKAASGIDTQYF.

V usage is TRBV7-2 and J usage is TRBJ2-7; D ambiguous. There are 13 residues in the CDR3. Germline V gene lookup returns CDR1 SGHTA and CDR2 FQGNSA. V lost 3 bases and J 3 bases, leaving 9 bases between the germline ends. CDR3 sequence (DNA): TGTGCCAGCAGCTTCCCAGGTTACTACGAGCAGTACTTC. Amino acid sequence: CASSFPGYYEQYF.

The J gene is TRBJ1-1, the V gene TRBV19; weak D call: TRBD1 (6 bases). Trimming took 5 bases from V and 0 from J, leaving 13 bases between them. CDR1 and CDR2 (germline): LNHDA, SQIVND (reference sequence). This CDR3 spans 15 amino acids. Here the CDR3 DNA reads TGTGCCAGTAGTGACAGGACAAGGATGAACACTGAAGCTTTCTTT. This sequence encodes CASSDRTRMNTEAFF.

CDR3 protein: CASSLRGGADTQYF. The CDR3 nucleotides read TGTGCCAGCAGTTTGAGGGGAGGGGCAGATACGCAGTATTTT. The chain joins TRBV28 to TRBJ2-3, with TRBD2 matching over 7 bases. Trimming took 3 bases from V and 4 from J; bases not matched to a gene: 4. The germline gives CDR1 MDHEN, CDR2 SYDVKM. The CDR3 totals 14 residues.

This chain links TRBV29-1 with TRBJ2-3, with 9 bases matching TRBD1. CDR3 length equals 15 residues. CDR1 SQVTM and CDR2 ANQGSEA come from the germline V gene. With 6 bases clipped from V and 1 base from J, the junction kept 8 bases outside the gene matches. The CDR3 protein is CSVPGTGIGTDTQYF. CDR3 coding DNA: TGCAGCGTCCCGGGGACAGGGATTGGCACAGATACGCAGTATTTT.

This clone appeared once. V usage is TRBV7-9 and J usage is TRBJ1-4; D is unresolved. The CDR3 length is 16 residues. The germline V and J ends were trimmed by 2 bases and 0 bases, with 10 bases remaining between them. Germline CDR1 SEHNR, CDR2 FQNEAQ (reference sequence). CDR3 DNA sequence: TGTGCCAGCAGCTTATTTGCAGGTTCAACTAATGAAAAACTGTTTTTT. Protein product: CASSLFAGSTNEKLFF.

V usage is TRBV27 and J usage is TRBJ1-5, with D possibly being TRBD1 (5 bases). Deletions cut 5 bases from V and 7 bases from J, with 12 bases between. This CDR3 is built from 13 residues. Germline CDR1 MNHEY, CDR2 SMNVEV (reference sequence). As DNA, the CDR3 is TGTGCCAGCAGTCCCCTAGAGGGGCAGCCCCAGCATTTT. This gives the protein CASSPLEGQPQHF.

V gene TRBV4-2 combines with J gene TRBJ2-2, with D possibly TRBD2 on 6 matching bases. V was cut by 0 bases and J by 4 bases, with 15 bases left in between. This CDR3 has 17 amino acids. Per the germline V gene, CDR1 is LGHNA and CDR2 is YNFKEQ. The CDR3 DNA reads TGTGCCAGCAGCCAAGAAGAAAGACTAGATGTCACCGGGGAGCTGTTTTTT. Translation gives CASSQEERLDVTGELFF.

The rearrangement uses TRBV18 and TRBJ2-7; TRBD1 might be the D (6 bases). The V and J ends lost 4 bases and 2 bases respectively, with 15 bases between them. The CDR3 contains 15 residues. Germline-derived CDR1 and CDR2 are KGHSH and LQKENI. Written as DNA, the CDR3 is TGTGCCAGCTCACGCGCCGGGACACACACCTACGAGCAGTACTTC. This gives the protein CASSRAGTHTYEQYF.

CDR3 region: CASTWRRNSPLHF. DNA for the CDR3: TGTGCCAGCACCTGGCGAAGGAATTCACCCCTCCACTTT. The genes are TRBV7-2 and TRBJ1-6, with unresolved D. Between the trimmed V and J ends, which lost 7 bases and 7 bases, there was a span of 11 bases. This CDR3 is built from 13 residues. Germline CDR1 is SGHTA and CDR2 is FQGNSA.

Only one count was recorded for this clone. The chain carries TRBV3-1 (or the pseudogene TRBV3-2) and TRBJ2-7, with TRBD2 matching over 9 bases. After removal of 1 base from V and 3 bases from J, the junction contained 4 bases not matched to a gene. CDR1 LGHDT and CDR2 YNNKEL come from the germline V gene (reference sequence). The CDR3 extends over 15 amino acids. The CDR3 bases are TGTGCCAGCAGCCAAGCTTCTAGCGGGGACTACGAGCAGTACTTC. Its translation is CASSQASSGDYEQYF.

The chain links TRBV28 to TRBJ2-7, with D uncertain. The CDR3 totals 12 residues. Trimming removed 2 bases from V and 3 bases from J, with 5 bases in between. Looked up from germline, CDR1 is MDHEN and CDR2 is SYDVKM. The CDR3 nucleotides are TGTGCCAGCAGTTTAACACGCTACGAGCAGTACTTC. Translating it yields CASSLTRYEQYF.

The V and J genes are TRBV6-4 and TRBJ2-3, with TRBD2 identical over 10 bases. Germline V gives CDR1 MRHNA, CDR2 SNTAGT. The V gene end was trimmed by 6 bases and the J gene end by 1 base; junction bases not matched to a gene: 7. The CDR3 length is 16 residues. CDR3 nucleotides: TGTGCCAGCAGCGCGACCGGGACTAGCGGCACAGATACGCAGTATTTT. It translates to CASSATGTSGTDTQYF.